This T cell receptor beta chain is drawn from a study of blood T cell repertoires in COVID-19. Study-wide background: Samples taken during acute and convalescent COVID-19 were collected in the United States, Italy and Spain. PBMCs, B-cell-depleted T cells, or T cells were the source of the cDNA or gDNA that made up the material.

There are 16 residues in the CDR3. Germline lookup yields CDR1 MDHEN and CDR2 SYDVKM. Trimming left V 6 bases short and J 1 base short, with 18 bases between. As processed by the authors: Quantification of nucleated cells was approximated via reference gene primer amplification. Sequenced by immunoSEQ multiplex PCR; TCRdb stores in-frame clones only, minus some. The V and J calls and clone size were taken over from that table, and D and trimming were inferred from the DNA. This sample has some 57,000 clones, with about 82% found just once. This rearrangement joins TRBV28 to TRBJ1-1; the D is unclear. The specimen sequenced was peripheral blood. The clonotype comes from an elderly woman with acute or convalescent COVID-19. Here the CDR3 reads CASSSPRHGTNTEAFF. The CDR3 nucleotides are TGTGCCAGCAGCTCCCCCCGACACGGCACGAACACTGAAGCTTTCTTT.